The clone carrying this T cell receptor beta chain was detected ten times or more. The data originate from a study of blood T cell repertoires in COVID-19. Study as a whole: Samples taken during acute and convalescent COVID-19 were collected in the United States, Italy and Spain. T cells, B-cell-depleted T cells, or PBMCs provided the cDNA or gDNA that served as material.

The J segment lost 3 bases and the V segment lost 6 bases, leaving 5 bases of the junction unmatched. Germline V lookup: CDR1 MNHEY, CDR2 SVGAGI. The CDR3 covers 15 residues. Libraries were prepared by immunoSEQ multiplex PCR; TCRdb keeps only in-frame clonotypes and omits some of them. The sample carries 200,000 or so clones, approximately 90% recorded once. Specimen: peripheral blood. The clonotype originates from a man between 65 and 85 years old with acute or convalescent COVID-19. The chain recombines TRBV6-5 with TRBJ2-2; 9 nucleotides match TRBD1. CDR3 DNA sequence: TGTGCCAGCAGCACAGGGGGCGTCGACACCGGGGAGCTGTTTTTT. It specifies CASSTGGVDTGELFF.